Detailed here is one T cell receptor beta chain. The antigen is not known. The data originate from a study of T cells in Graves' hyperthyroidism and ophthalmopathy. Trimming stripped 0 bases from V and 5 bases from J, with 13 bases between. This CDR3 has 15 amino acids. Germline-derived CDR1 and CDR2 are MGHRA and YSYEKL. Researchers took RNA transcripts and amplified the TCR beta CDR3 regions from them. The HTBI primer set drove a first-round RT-PCR of the TCR CDR3. Via MiXCR, TCRdb re-called the multiplex PCR reads, giving one row per CDR3 protein. The sample holds about half a million distinct CDR3 sequences, less than 25% seen once. Study observations and caveats: Blood also carried most thyroid clonotypes expanded above 0.001.

Diagnosis of hyperthyroidism was new in patients aged 18 to 65, and its duration was under 2 months. Diagnoses used clinical symptoms, serum thyroxine and TRAb, thyroid ultrasound and orbital computed tomography. The authors obtained PBMCs from roughly 10 ml of fresh peripheral blood. The receptor comes from a young man with Graves' hyperthyroidism. Sequencing was carried out using blood. The chain carries TRBV4-1 and TRBJ1-1; the D is unclear. The CDR3 DNA is TGCGCCAGCAGCCAAGATCGAATTCGTTTAACTGAAGCTTTCTTT. This codes for CASSQDRIRLTEAFF.